These 5 T cell receptor beta chains were sequenced from one sample in a study of T cells in tumors after PD-1 blockade. Clones were sequenced by immunoSEQ multiplex PCR, and TCRdb holds only the in-frame ones, with some missing. The sample records fewer than 55,000 clones, over 70% being singletons. Source: PBMCs, taken before anti-PD-1 treatment. The receptors come from a human donor with basal cell carcinoma.

This sequence joins TRBV5-6 and TRBJ2-1, with D tentatively TRBD1 (5 bases). The CDR3 is 16 amino acids. Germline V CDR1 and CDR2: SGHDT, YYEEEE. V lost 7 bases and J lost 3, with 20 bases in between. The CDR3 reads CASSLEGANLYNEQFF. In nucleotides, the CDR3 is TGTGCCAGCTCCTTGGAAGGGGCGAATCTCTACAATGAGCAGTTCTTC.

Only a few counts were recorded for this clone. This rearrangement joins TRBV13 to TRBJ1-2, with TRBD1 matching over 10 bases. The V segment lost 3 bases and the J segment 6 bases; nucleotides outside the gene matches: 4. The germline V gene has CDR1 PRHDT and CDR2 FYEKMQ (reference sequence). CDR3 length: 14 amino acids. CDR3 protein: CASSFQDRGHGYTF. CDR3 sequence (DNA): TGTGCCAGCAGCTTCCAAGACAGGGGGCATGGCTACACCTTC.

The V gene is TRBV5-1, the J gene TRBJ2-3, with D tentatively TRBD2 (5 bases). The germline V and J ends were trimmed by 2 bases and 5 bases, with 6 bases remaining between them. CDR1 and CDR2 (germline): SGHRS, YFSETQ. This CDR3 is built from 12 residues. CDR3 region: CASSFEGDTQYF. CDR3 nucleotide sequence: TGCGCCAGCAGCTTCGAGGGAGATACGCAGTATTTT.

This clone was seen only a few times. The chain links TRBV29-1 to TRBJ1-3, with 8 bases matching TRBD1. Germline CDR1 and CDR2: SQVTM and ANQGSEA. The CDR3 spans 16 residues. After removal of 3 bases from V and 0 bases from J, the junction contained 7 bases not matched to a gene. CDR3 DNA: TGCAGCGTTGACCCCGGACAGGGAGCCTCTGGAAACACCATATATTTT. Its translation is CSVDPGQGASGNTIYF.

The V and J genes are TRBV12-3 or TRBV12-4 and TRBJ2-5, with D unresolved. V was pared by 1 base and J by 8 bases, with 8 bases between. The CDR3 extends over 12 amino acids. CDR3 in DNA: TGTGCCAGCAGTTTAGTTTCGTATACCCAGTACTTC. Translated, it gives CASSLVSYTQYF.